The rows below give T cell receptor beta chains drawn from one sample of a study of T cells in tuberculosis. The protocol was immunoSEQ multiplex PCR, while the TCRdb copy is restricted to in-frame clones and leaves out a portion. The repertoire has roughly 35,000 clones, 91% of them found once; the top ten carry 2% to 2.5%. The sequencing input was PBMCs. These receptors all stem from a donor aged 10-29 years with latent tuberculosis or without tuberculosis infection. Each CDR3 is given with its conserved first and last residue. A D gene is named only where the DNA matches it firmly. The size field is filled for only some rows; it gives once, few, many or a size class.

J: TRBJ1-5
D: .
size: .
length: 14
V: TRBV15
CDR3: CATSAGFNNQPQHF
DNA: TGTGCCACCAGCGCAGGTTTTAATAATCAGCCCCAGCATTTT

J: TRBJ2-5
D: .
size: .
length: 15
V: TRBV21-1
CDR3: CASSKGREFKETQYF
DNA: TGTGCCAGCAGCAAAGGGCGGGAGTTCAAGGAGACCCAGTACTTC

J: TRBJ2-7
D: .
size: .
length: 11
V: TRBV20-1
CDR3: CSATSGYEQYF
DNA: TGCAGTGCTACCAGCGGTTACGAGCAGTACTTC

J: TRBJ1-5
D: .
size: .
length: 15
V: TRBV19
CDR3: CASRKSIQVNQPQHF
DNA: TGTGCCAGTAGAAAGTCGATACAGGTCAATCAGCCCCAGCATTTT

J: TRBJ1-4
D: .
size: .
length: 12
V: TRBV28
CDR3: CASRQLNEKLFF
DNA: TGTGCCAGCCGACAGCTTAATGAAAAACTGTTTTTT

J: TRBJ1-5
D: .
size: .
length: 15
V: TRBV6-6
CDR3: CASNRGTEGNQPQHF
DNA: TGTGCCAGCAACCGGGGGACGGAAGGCAATCAGCCCCAGCATTTT

J: TRBJ1-1
D: .
size: few
length: 12
V: TRBV28
CDR3: CASSVMNTEAFF
DNA: TGTGCCAGCTCCGTTATGAACACTGAAGCTTTCTTT

J: TRBJ1-2
D: TRBD1
size: .
length: 13
V: TRBV5-1
CDR3: CASSNGRGYGYTF
DNA: TGCGCCAGCAGTAACGGCAGGGGGTATGGCTACACCTTC

J: TRBJ2-1
D: .
size: .
length: 15
V: TRBV5-8
CDR3: CASSFSRGPYNEQFF
DNA: TGTGCCAGCAGCTTCTCGCGGGGGCCATACAATGAGCAGTTCTTC

J: TRBJ2-7
D: TRBD1
size: .
length: 15
V: TRBV7-2
CDR3: CASSFDRDRSYEQYF
DNA: TGTGCCAGCAGCTTCGACCGGGACAGATCCTACGAGCAGTACTTC

J: TRBJ1-6
D: .
size: .
length: 12
V: TRBV6-1
CDR3: CASSRGDSPLHF
DNA: TGTGCCAGCAGCCGGGGAGATTCACCCCTCCACTTT

J: TRBJ1-5
D: .
size: .
length: 15
V: TRBV19
CDR3: CASSMTDRGNQPQHF
DNA: TGTGCCAGTAGTATGACCGACAGAGGCAATCAGCCCCAGCATTTT

J: TRBJ2-7
D: TRBD1
size: .
length: 15
V: TRBV5-1
CDR3: CASSLDQGATYEQYF
DNA: TGCGCCAGCAGCTTGGACCAGGGGGCAACCTACGAGCAGTACTTC

J: TRBJ1-2
D: TRBD1
size: .
length: 14
V: TRBV2
CDR3: CASSAGTETYGYTF
DNA: TGTGCCAGCAGCGCCGGGACAGAGACCTATGGCTACACCTTC

J: TRBJ2-3
D: .
size: .
length: 14
V: TRBV7-2
CDR3: CASSLTRDTDTQYF
DNA: TGTGCCAGCAGCTTAACGCGGGACACAGATACGCAGTATTTT

J: TRBJ2-3
D: TRBD2
size: .
length: 16
V: TRBV6-5
CDR3: CASSLLAGGHTDTQYF
DNA: TGTGCCAGCAGTTTATTAGCGGGAGGGCACACAGATACGCAGTATTTT

J: TRBJ1-5
D: .
size: .
length: 12
V: TRBV28
CDR3: CASESFYQPQHF
DNA: TGTGCCAGCGAAAGCTTCTATCAGCCCCAGCATTTT

J: TRBJ1-2
D: .
size: .
length: 14
V: TRBV25-1
CDR3: CASPDRSLPYGYTF
DNA: TGTGCCAGTCCCGACAGGTCCCTTCCCTATGGCTACACCTTC

J: TRBJ2-3
D: TRBD2
size: .
length: 17
V: TRBV10-3
CDR3: CAISERVTGGGTDTQYF
DNA: TGTGCCATCAGTGAGAGGGTGACGGGGGGAGGCACAGATACGCAGTATTTT

J: TRBJ2-2
D: TRBD2
size: .
length: 16
V: TRBV6-6
CDR3: CASRLPSGGYTGELFF
DNA: TGTGCCAGCAGGCTACCTAGCGGGGGGTACACCGGGGAGCTGTTTTTT

J: TRBJ2-3
D: .
size: .
length: 12
V: TRBV5-4
CDR3: CASSLRADTQYF
DNA: TGTGCCAGCAGCTTGCGAGCAGATACGCAGTATTTT

J: TRBJ1-4
D: .
size: .
length: 15
V: TRBV7-9
CDR3: CASSLGRTDNEKLFF
DNA: TGTGCCAGCAGCTTAGGTCGGACAGATAATGAAAAACTGTTTTTT

J: TRBJ1-2
D: .
size: .
length: 14
V: TRBV29-1
CDR3: CSVQDRGGIDGYTF
DNA: TGCAGCGTCCAGGACCGAGGGGGTATTGATGGCTACACCTTC

J: TRBJ2-3
D: TRBD2
size: .
length: 15
V: TRBV6-5
CDR3: CASSYAGGKPDTQYF
DNA: TGTGCCAGCAGTTACGCGGGAGGGAAGCCAGATACGCAGTATTTT